This T cell receptor beta chain was sequenced for a study of shared T cell receptors in the human thymus. Sequenced by immunoSEQ multiplex PCR; TCRdb stores in-frame clones only, minus some. Altogether some 700,000 clones are present, 80% to 90% being singletons, with the ten largest covering approximately 0.01%. CDR3 size: 17 residues. Germline V gene data show CDR1 as MGHRA and CDR2 as YSYEKL. V trimming: 4 bases; J trimming: 1 base; junction bases outside the gene matches: 6. The same sample was also used in a study of human thymus T cells.

V gene TRBV4-1 combines with J gene TRBJ2-6; 8 bases are shared with TRBD2. The sample taken for sequencing was thymocytes. The receptor was isolated from a girl under two years old with a congenital heart defect. The CDR3 nucleotides are TGCGCCAGCAGCCCCCCTTCGGGGGGGTCTGGGGCCAACGTCCTGACTTTC. It is translated as CASSPPSGGSGANVLTF.